This T cell receptor (beta chain) appears in the sequencing data of a study of T cell responses to AZD1222 COVID-19 vaccine (dated by TCRdb to about 2021). Some background on the complete study: A total of more than 230 trial participants underwent TCR sequencing, of whom 200 to 220 received two doses of AZD1222 and around 25 received two doses of the MenACWY control vaccine. Trial participants were enrolled by age into subgroups of 18-55, 56-69 and 70-plus years, and approximately 150, 30 and 60 TCR-sequenced participants, respectively, were included in these subgroups. Broader findings and caveats from the paper: The 56-69-year group was small, and its depth increase did not reach significance, likely because of low power. Vaccine-associated CD4 TCRs spanned the whole spike protein, with dominant responses in regions 160-218 and 743-854. After two AZD1222 doses, spike-specific TCR breadth and depth were significantly higher than at day 0 and than in MenACWY recipients. Participants were mostly white British, with more females than males. The authors suggested clonal diversity may have been underestimated. Because no day 14 peak-response samples were available, repertoires were characterized only after the peak T cell response. Epitopes outside the regions mutated in the B.1.351 and B.1.1.7 variants were reportedly recognized by nearly half of the unique spike-specific TCRs. Conclusions about previously exposed vaccinees were limited because only six AZD1222 recipients were SARS-CoV-2 seropositive at baseline.

CDR1 SGHRS and CDR2 YFSETQ were looked up in the germline V gene. The junction carries 2 bases between V and J, which are trimmed by 1 base and 0 bases respectively. Inclusive of the bounding cysteine and phenylalanine, the CDR3 is 13 residues long. Only the CDR3 DNA stays, 39 bases, in frame from base 1. Details on this clone: Its antigen is currently not known. It has no much larger one-base neighbor in the sample; base qualities were not kept.

Interpreted using the paper, the time point label stands for: about 28 days (+/-7) after the second vaccine dose. Because spike-specific TCR depth and breadth did not differ between the two schedules, AZD1222 recipients who got a second dose at roughly 4 weeks were pooled with those who got a second dose at roughly 12 weeks. Samples from vaccinated people were obtained from the UK trials COV001 and COV002, which included a single-blind randomized controlled phase 2/3 trial of AZD1222 (ChAdOx1 nCoV-19) in healthy adults. For TCRbeta chain sequencing, PBMC samples were collected from trial participants at day 0 and at day 28 after the second dose. The CDR3 regions of human TCRbeta chains were subjected to immunosequencing. In the original analysis: Repertoire TCRs were checked for matches against a reference library of SARS-CoV-2-specific TCRs that had been generated using the MIRA antigen-specificity platform. Breadth meant the fraction of unique TCRs that were SARS-CoV-2-associated, whereas depth meant the fraction of total T cells that were SARS-CoV-2-associated. Using the MIRA data, each spike-specific TCR was assigned both to the spike region to which the TCR was reactive and to a CD4 or CD8 class. Log10-transformed breadth and depth values were compared by one-way ANOVA with Sidak's multiple comparisons tests. Imported from immuneACCESS, the table was reduced by TCRdb to in-frame sequences with V and J called. These copies leave out some clones; in studies compared against another copy, an unresolved V gene accounts for under half, and the cause of the remainder is not known. V and J calls and clone size follow that table, whereas D and trimming were derived from the DNA. The sample data list 150,000 to 180,000 clones, and around nine tenths of these were observed just once. The ten biggest clones cover around 1.5% of the sample.

This material consisted of peripheral blood, taken 28 days after the second AZD1222 dose. The origin of this receptor is an adult who received the AZD1222 COVID-19 vaccine. This receptor chain uses TRBV5-1 and TRBJ1-3, with the identity of the D gene unclear. The nucleotides read TGCGCCAGCAGCTTGAGCTCTGGAAACACCATATATTTT. Its protein product is CASSLSSGNTIYF.